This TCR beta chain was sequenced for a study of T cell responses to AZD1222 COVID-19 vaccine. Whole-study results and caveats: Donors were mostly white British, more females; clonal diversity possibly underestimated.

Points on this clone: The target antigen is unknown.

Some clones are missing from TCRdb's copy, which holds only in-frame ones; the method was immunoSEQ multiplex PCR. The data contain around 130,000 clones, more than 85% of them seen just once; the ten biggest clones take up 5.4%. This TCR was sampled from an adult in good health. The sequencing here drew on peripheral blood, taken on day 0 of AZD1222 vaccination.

CDR3 in amino acids: CASSVSPGGRDNNEQFF. The CDR3 DNA sequence: TGTGCCAGCAGCGTTTCCCCGGGCGGGAGGGATAACAATGAGCAGTTCTTC. The rearrangement joins TRBV9 to TRBJ2-1, with 9 positions matching TRBD2. J lost 5 bases, V lost 2 bases, and 11 bases had no gene match. Germline V gives CDR1 SGDLS, CDR2 YYNGEE. The CDR3 is 17 residues long.